Below, 2 T cell receptor beta chains from the same sample are listed, as sequenced in a study of blood T cell repertoires in COVID-19. Profiled with immunoSEQ multiplex PCR; TCRdb holds only in-frame clones, not every one. The data hold more than 200,000 clones, with roughly 86% observed a single time. Sequenced: peripheral blood. The receptors derive from a woman aged 60 to 75 with acute or convalescent COVID-19.

V gene TRBV10-1 combines with J gene TRBJ2-7; the D gene is possibly TRBD2 (6 bases). Germline V gene lookup returns CDR1 WNHNN and CDR2 SYGVQD (reference sequence). The CDR3 length is 13 residues. V was pared by 3 bases and J by 4 bases, with 10 bases between. The CDR3 nucleotides read TGCGCCAGCAGTGATCCAGGGAGGTACGAGCAGTACTTC. Its translation is CASSDPGRYEQYF.

This rearrangement joins TRBV30 to TRBJ1-5; TRBD1 matches 8 bases. V dropped 0 bases and J dropped 3; count of bases not matched to a gene: 13. The length of the CDR3 is 18 residues. Germline V gives CDR1 GTSNPN, CDR2 SVGIG (reference sequence). The CDR3 nucleotides are TGTGCCTGGAGTGTACATCGGAGGCGACAGGGGCTCAATCAGCCCCAGCATTTT. Amino acid sequence: CAWSVHRRRQGLNQPQHF.